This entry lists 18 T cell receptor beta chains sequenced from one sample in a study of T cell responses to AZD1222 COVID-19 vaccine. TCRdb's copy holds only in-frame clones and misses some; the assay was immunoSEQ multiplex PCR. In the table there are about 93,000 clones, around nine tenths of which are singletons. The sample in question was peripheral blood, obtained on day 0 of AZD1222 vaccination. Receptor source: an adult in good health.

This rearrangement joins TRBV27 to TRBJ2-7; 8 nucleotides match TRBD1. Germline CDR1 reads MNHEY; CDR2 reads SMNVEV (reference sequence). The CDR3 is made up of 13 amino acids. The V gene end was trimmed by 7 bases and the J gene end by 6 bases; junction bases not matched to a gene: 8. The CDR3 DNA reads TGTGCCAGCACTGGACAGGGATATTCCGAGCAGTACTTC. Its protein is CASTGQGYSEQYF.

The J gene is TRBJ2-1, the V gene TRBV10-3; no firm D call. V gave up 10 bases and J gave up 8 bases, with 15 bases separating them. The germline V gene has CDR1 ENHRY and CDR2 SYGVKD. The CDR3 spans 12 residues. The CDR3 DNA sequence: TGTGCCACCCGGAAGGCGACTTATGAGCAGTTCTTC. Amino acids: CATRKATYEQFF.

This CDR3 reads CAISDPGQGRTSGYTF. CDR3 DNA sequence: TGTGCCATCAGTGACCCCGGACAGGGAAGGACGTCGGGCTACACCTTC. V gene TRBV10-3 combines with J gene TRBJ1-2; 8 nucleotides match TRBD1. Germline lookup yields CDR1 ENHRY and CDR2 SYGVKD. Trimming took 3 bases from V and 8 from J; bases not matched to a gene: 14. The CDR3 is made up of 16 amino acids.

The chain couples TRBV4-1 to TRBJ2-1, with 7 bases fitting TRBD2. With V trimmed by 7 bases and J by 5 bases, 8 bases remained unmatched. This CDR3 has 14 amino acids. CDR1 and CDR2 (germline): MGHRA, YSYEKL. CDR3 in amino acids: CASNQGLTNNEQFF. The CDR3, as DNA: TGCGCCAGCAATCAGGGACTAACTAACAATGAGCAGTTCTTC.

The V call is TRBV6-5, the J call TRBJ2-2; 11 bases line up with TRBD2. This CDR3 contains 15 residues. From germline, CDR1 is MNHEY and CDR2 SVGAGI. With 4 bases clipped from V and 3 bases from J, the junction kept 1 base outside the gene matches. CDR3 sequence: CASSLGLADTGELFF. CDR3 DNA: TGTGCCAGCAGTTTGGGACTAGCGGACACCGGGGAGCTGTTTTTT.

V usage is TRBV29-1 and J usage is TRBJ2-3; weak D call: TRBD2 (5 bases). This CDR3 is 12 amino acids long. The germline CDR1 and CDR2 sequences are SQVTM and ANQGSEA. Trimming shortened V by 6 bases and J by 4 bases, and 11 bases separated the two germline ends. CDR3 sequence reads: CSVISSADTQYF. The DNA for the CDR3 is TGCAGCGTCATCAGTAGCGCAGATACGCAGTATTTT.

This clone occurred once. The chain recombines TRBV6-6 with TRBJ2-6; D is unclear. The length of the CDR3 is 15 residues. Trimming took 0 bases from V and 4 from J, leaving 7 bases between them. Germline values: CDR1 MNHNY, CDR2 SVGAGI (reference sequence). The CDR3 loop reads CASSYSQQGANVLTF. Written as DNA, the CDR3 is TGTGCCAGCAGTTACTCCCAACAGGGGGCCAACGTCCTGACTTTC.

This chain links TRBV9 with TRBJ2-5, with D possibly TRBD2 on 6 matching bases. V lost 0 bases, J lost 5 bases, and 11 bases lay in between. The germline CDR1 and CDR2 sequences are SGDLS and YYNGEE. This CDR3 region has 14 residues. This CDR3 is CASSVGLSGETQYF. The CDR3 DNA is TGTGCCAGCAGCGTAGGCCTAAGCGGGGAGACCCAGTACTTC.

The CDR3 nucleotides read TGTGCCTGTTCGATTCCGGGACCTCAGTTCTTC. Residues: CACSIPGPQFF. V is TRBV30 and J is TRBJ2-1, with D perhaps TRBD1 or TRBD2 (5 bases each). Trimming took 6 bases from V and 13 from J, leaving 16 bases between them. Germline assignment: CDR1 GTSNPN and CDR2 SVGIG (reference sequence). There are 11 residues in the CDR3.

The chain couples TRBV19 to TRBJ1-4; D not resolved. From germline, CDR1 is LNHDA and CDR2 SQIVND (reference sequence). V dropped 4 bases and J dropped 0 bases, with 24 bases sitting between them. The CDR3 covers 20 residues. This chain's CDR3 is CASSTWADKLFRATNEKLFF. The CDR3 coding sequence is TGTGCCAGTAGTACCTGGGCTGACAAGTTGTTCCGAGCAACTAATGAAAAACTGTTTTTT.

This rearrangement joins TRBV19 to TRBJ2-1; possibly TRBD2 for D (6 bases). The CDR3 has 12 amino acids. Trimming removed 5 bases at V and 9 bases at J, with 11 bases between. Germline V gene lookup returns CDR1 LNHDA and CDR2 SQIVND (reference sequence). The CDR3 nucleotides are TGTGCCAGTAGTGTCGGGAGAGGTGAGCAGTTCTTC. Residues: CASSVGRGEQFF. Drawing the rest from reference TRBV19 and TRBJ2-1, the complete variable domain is DGGITQSPKYLFRKEGQNVTLSCEQNLNHDAMYWYRQDPGQGLRLIYYSQIVNDFQKGDIAEGYSVSREKKESFPLTVTSAQKNPTAFYLCASSVGRGEQFFGPGTRLTVL.

The CDR3 region is CASSLSNEQFF. In DNA, the CDR3 is TGTGCCAGCAGCCTAAGTAATGAGCAGTTCTTC. The J gene is TRBJ2-1, the V gene TRBV7-6; D gene unclear. Trimming stripped 5 bases from V and 7 bases from J, with 6 bases between. The CDR3 loop spans 11 amino acids. Per germline, CDR1 SGHVS and CDR2 FNYEAQ. The full variable domain, with the rest looked up from reference TRBV7-6 and TRBJ2-1, is GAGVSQSPRYKVTKRGQDVALRCDPISGHVSLYWYRQALGQGPEFLTYFNYEAQQDKSGLPNDRFSAERPEGSISTLTIQRTEQRDSAMYRCASSLSNEQFFGPGTRLTVL.

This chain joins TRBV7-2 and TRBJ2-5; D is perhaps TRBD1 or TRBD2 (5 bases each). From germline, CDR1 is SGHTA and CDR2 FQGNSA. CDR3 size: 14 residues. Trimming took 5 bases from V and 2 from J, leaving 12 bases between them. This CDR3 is CASSLMGVQETQYF. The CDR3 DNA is TGTGCCAGCAGCCTGATGGGGGTTCAAGAGACCCAGTACTTC. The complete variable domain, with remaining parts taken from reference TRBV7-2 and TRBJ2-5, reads GAGVSQSPSNKVTEKGKDVELRCDPISGHTALYWYRQSLGQGLEFLIYFQGNSAPDKSGLPSDRFSAERTGGSVSTLTIQRTQQEDSAVYLCASSLMGVQETQYFGPGTRLLVL.

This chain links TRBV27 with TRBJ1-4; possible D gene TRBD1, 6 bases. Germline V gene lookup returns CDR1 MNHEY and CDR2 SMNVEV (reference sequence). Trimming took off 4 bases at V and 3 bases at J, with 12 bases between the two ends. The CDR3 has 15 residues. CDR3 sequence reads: CASSSAGAANEKLFF. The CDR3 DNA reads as TGTGCCAGCAGTTCAGCGGGGGCGGCTAATGAAAAACTGTTTTTT.

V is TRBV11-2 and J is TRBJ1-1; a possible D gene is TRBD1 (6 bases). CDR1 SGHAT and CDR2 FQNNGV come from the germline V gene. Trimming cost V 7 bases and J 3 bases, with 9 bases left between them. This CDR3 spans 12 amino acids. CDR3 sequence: CASTTGYTEAFF. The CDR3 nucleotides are TGTGCCAGCACCACAGGGTACACTGAAGCTTTCTTT.

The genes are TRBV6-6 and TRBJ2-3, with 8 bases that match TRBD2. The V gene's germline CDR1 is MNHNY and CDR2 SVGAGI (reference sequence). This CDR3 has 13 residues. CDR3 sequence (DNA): TGTGTTGTAGGGGGACTAGTGGGCGATACGCAGTATTTT. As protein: CVVGGLVGDTQYF.

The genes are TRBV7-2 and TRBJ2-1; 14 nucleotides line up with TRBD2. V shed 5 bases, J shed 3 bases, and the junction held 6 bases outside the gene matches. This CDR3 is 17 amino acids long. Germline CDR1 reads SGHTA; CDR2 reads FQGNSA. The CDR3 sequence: CASSPRLAGGLYNEQFF. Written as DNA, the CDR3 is TGTGCCAGCAGCCCCCGACTAGCGGGAGGGCTCTACAATGAGCAGTTCTTC.

In DNA, the CDR3 is TGTGCCAGCAGTTTAGCAGGGCCACGGCCCCAGCATTTT. Its protein is CASSLAGPRPQHF. The chain is built from TRBV6-5 and TRBJ1-5; D may be TRBD1 (5 bases). The V gene's germline CDR1 is MNHEY and CDR2 SVGAGI. This CDR3 region has 13 residues. V dropped 4 bases and J dropped 9 bases, with 13 bases sitting between them.